This T cell receptor (beta chain) was found in a study of T-cell memory formation after mild COVID-19. The wider study: Largely, the TCR clusters proved donor specific.

Study outcomes and limitations: Clones that contracted from day 15 to 85 were balanced CD4/CD8, while later expanders leaned CD4+. Pre-infection memory contained some responding clones, which suggested that cross-reactive memory had joined.

Comments on this clonotype: The antigen remains unidentified.

With constant-segment primers, 5'RACE yielded cDNA libraries of TCR alpha and TCR beta that carried sample barcodes and UMIs. TCRdb ran MiXCR on the 5' RACE reads and lists one entry per CDR3 protein. The sample contains some 290,000 distinct CDR3 sequences, around 15% of which appear only once. Material: PBMCs or a T cell subset sorted from them (not recorded which). This receptor was identified in a man between 18 and 35 years old who had mild COVID-19 (a few samples of this study predate the infection). Cell type and time point are not known.

CDR3 coding DNA: TGTGCCAGCAGCTTAGTGGGCTTCGAAGCGAACGAAGATACGCAGTATTTT. It encodes CASSLVGFEANEDTQYF. The chain employs TRBV7-9 and TRBJ2-3; no definite D call. Looked up from germline, CDR1 is SEHNR and CDR2 is FQNEAQ (reference sequence). The germline V and J ends were trimmed by 1 base and 5 bases, with 19 bases remaining between them. CDR3 length equals 17 residues.